The 10 T cell receptor beta chains in this list originate from one sample, sequenced in a study of blood T cells in healthy people across ages. Primers used in a second PCR of about 6 to 11 cycles were a sample-barcoded 5' primer and a J-beta primer mix. TCRdb re-derived calls from the 5' RACE reads in MiXCR, one entry per CDR3 protein. The sample has around 1,500,000 distinct CDR3 sequences, around 39% seen once. Material: blood. The receptors shown here come from a woman under 30 in good health.

In regard to this clonotype: One junction end does not reproduce the germline sequence, and a read error may be involved. The chain carries TRBV12-3 or TRBV12-4 and TRBJ2-7; D not certain. The CDR3 covers 11 residues. DNA for the CDR3: TGTGCCAGCAGTCAAGGTCCGAAGGCCTGTTTC. Residues: CASSQGPKACF.

The chain is built from TRBV7-2 and TRBJ2-1; 9 bases fit TRBD1. The CDR3 consists of 16 residues. J lost 8 bases, V lost 2 bases, and 10 bases had no gene match. Germline V lookup: CDR1 SGHTA, CDR2 FQGNSA. DNA of the CDR3: TGTGCCAGCAGCTTAAATACCGGGACAGGGCGGGATGAGCAGTTCTTC. It yields the protein CASSLNTGTGRDEQFF.

J is TRBJ2-1 and V is TRBV4-2; 13 nucleotides agree with TRBD2. The germline gives CDR1 LGHNA, CDR2 YNFKEQ. V trimming: 0 bases; J trimming: 4 bases; junction bases outside the gene matches: 3. The CDR3 has 17 residues. This chain's CDR3 is CASSQELAGGAYNEQFF. The CDR3 coding sequence is TGTGCCAGCAGCCAAGAACTAGCGGGAGGGGCTTACAATGAGCAGTTCTTC.

A note on this clonotype: At one boundary the junction diverges from the germline segment, which might be a read error. The chain uses TRBV4-2 and TRBJ1-1; the D is unclear. CDR3 length: 20 residues. Germline CDR1 and CDR2: LGHNA and YNFKEQ. The CDR3 spells CVSSQDGRRSADPMNTEAFF. CDR3 nucleotide sequence: TGTGTCAGCAGCCAAGATGGTCGTAGGTCGGCAGACCCTATGAACACTGAAGCTTTCTTT.

CDR3: CASSLSSGISSYEQYF. CDR3 nucleotides: TGTGCCAGCAGTTTGAGCTCGGGAATTAGCTCCTACGAGCAGTACTTC. The rearrangement links TRBV12-3 or TRBV12-4 to TRBJ2-7; D may be TRBD2 (5 bases). The ends were cut back, 3 bases at V and 0 bases at J, with 15 bases in the middle. The length of the CDR3 is 16 residues.

The chain couples TRBV28 to TRBJ2-7; TRBD2 aligns across 10 bases. The CDR3 contains 12 residues. Germline V gene data show CDR1 as MDHEN and CDR2 as SYDVKM. Trimming cost V 7 bases and J 12 bases; bases outside gene matches: 9. The CDR3 sequence is CASTASGGLAYF. The CDR3 DNA reads as TGTGCCAGCACGGCTAGCGGGGGCCTCGCGTACTTC.

The gene calls are TRBV6-5 and TRBJ1-2; D unresolved. CDR1 is MNHEY and CDR2 is SVGAGI in the germline V gene. V lost 7 bases to trimming and J lost 2 bases, with 14 bases between them. The CDR3 is 14 amino acids. This CDR3 is CASKYPGVNYGYTF. CDR3 in DNA: TGTGCCAGCAAATATCCAGGAGTCAACTATGGCTACACCTTC.

As regards this clonotype: A much larger clone lies one base from this, so it may be a read error. The chain recombines TRBV10-3 with TRBJ1-5; D remains unclear. V was cut by 6 bases and J by 2 bases, with 5 bases left in between. Germline V CDR1 and CDR2: ENHRY, SYGVKD. The CDR3 has 12 residues. CDR3 loop: CAIREGNQPQHF. The CDR3 bases are TGTGCCATCAGGGAGGGCAATCAGCCCCAGCATTTT.

The chain recombines TRBV20-1 with TRBJ1-1; possible D gene TRBD1, 6 bases. The ends were cut back, 5 bases at V and 0 bases at J, with 10 bases in the middle. The CDR3 runs 13 residues. From germline, CDR1 is DFQATT and CDR2 SNEGSKA (reference sequence). CDR3: CSAPGQLNTEAFF. The CDR3 DNA reads TGCAGTGCTCCCGGACAGTTGAACACTGAAGCTTTCTTT.

The chain is built from TRBV12-5 and TRBJ2-1; D ambiguous. V lost 2 bases to trimming and J lost 5 bases, with 7 bases between them. Per germline, CDR1 LGHNT and CDR2 FRNRAP. There are 13 residues in the CDR3. The CDR3 here is CASGLSRDNEQFF. CDR3 nucleotide sequence: TGTGCTAGTGGTTTGTCCAGAGACAATGAGCAGTTCTTC.